This T cell receptor beta chain comes out of a study of response to subunit inactivated influenza vaccine. Using its own MiXCR run on the RT-PCR reads, TCRdb lists one record per CDR3 protein. The sample carries around 600,000 distinct CDR3 sequences, about 11% recorded once. The CDR3 length is 13 residues. Germline V lookup: CDR1 WSHSY, CDR2 SAAADI. Trimming cost V 4 bases and J 5 bases, with 11 bases left between them. These records were also assigned to another study, of T cells expressing NK-cell markers. As that report states: As the method of synthesis, 5'RACE template switching with UMIs yielded TCR beta cDNA. It was sorted CD3+CD56+NKG2C+, CD3+CD56+NKG2C- and CD3+CD56-NKG2C+ T cells that supplied the TCR beta repertoires. Among the eight sequenced donors, seven tested HCMV-seropositive and one tested seronegative.

The sequence came from a man between 50 and 59 years old who received an inactivated influenza vaccine. This sample comprised PBMCs from blood, obtained on the day of vaccination. The rearrangement joins TRBV10-2 to TRBJ2-5, with D maybe TRBD2 (6 bases). In DNA, the CDR3 is TGCGCCAGCAGTGCTAGCGTGGGGGAGACCCAGTACTTC. It codes for CASSASVGETQYF.